One TCR beta chain is described in this entry. Antigen unknown. This specimen comes from a study of cytomegalovirus exposure and HLA in healthy donors. PCR involved 60 Vbeta and 13 Jbeta primers. Clones were sequenced by immunoSEQ multiplex PCR, and TCRdb holds only the in-frame ones, with some missing. The sample carries 150,000 to 180,000 clones, 80% recorded once. Whole-study results and caveats: TRBV6-2, TRBV6-3 and some other V segments were excluded as indistinguishable.

Germline-derived CDR1 and CDR2 are GTSNPN and SVGIG (reference sequence). The CDR3 totals 12 residues. V gave up 4 bases and J gave up 9 bases, with 13 bases separating them. V usage is TRBV30 and J usage is TRBJ2-1; D is perhaps TRBD2 (6 bases). The clonotype comes from a man aged 30 to 45 in good health and CMV-seropositive. Sequences were obtained from PBMCs. The CDR3 sequence is CAWTRTGGEQFF. The CDR3 nucleotides are TGTGCCTGGACCCGAACCGGGGGTGAGCAGTTCTTC.